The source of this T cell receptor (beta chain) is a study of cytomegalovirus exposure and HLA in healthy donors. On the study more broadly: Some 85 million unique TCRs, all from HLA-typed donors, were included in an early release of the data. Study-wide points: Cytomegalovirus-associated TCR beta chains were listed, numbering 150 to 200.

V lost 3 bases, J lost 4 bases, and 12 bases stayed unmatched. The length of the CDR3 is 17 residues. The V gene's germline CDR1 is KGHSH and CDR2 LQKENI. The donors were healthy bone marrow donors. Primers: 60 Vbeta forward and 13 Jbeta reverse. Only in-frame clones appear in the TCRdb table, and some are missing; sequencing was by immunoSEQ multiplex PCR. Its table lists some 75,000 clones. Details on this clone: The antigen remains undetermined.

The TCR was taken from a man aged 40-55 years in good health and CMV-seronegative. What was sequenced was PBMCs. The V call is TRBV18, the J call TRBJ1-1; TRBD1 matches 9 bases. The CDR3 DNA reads TGTGCCAGCTCACCGGGTCCGGGACAGGGAAGAGCCACTGAAGCTTTCTTT. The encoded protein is CASSPGPGQGRATEAFF.